The 5 T cell receptor beta chains presented below share a single source sample, sequenced in a study of blood T cells in healthy people across ages. A second PCR of about 7 to 12 cycles used a sample-barcoded 5' primer and a J-beta primer mix. MiXCR was run by TCRdb on the 5' RACE reads, yielding one entry per CDR3 protein. The sample carries about 1.6 million distinct CDR3 sequences, almost 35% recorded once. Sequencing was carried out using blood. The receptors were gathered from a young woman in good health.

The V and J genes are TRBV3-1 and TRBJ2-5; 16 bases are shared with TRBD2. With 6 bases clipped from V and 5 bases from J, the junction kept 9 bases outside the gene matches. The V gene's germline CDR1 is LGHDT and CDR2 YNNKEL (reference sequence). CDR3 length: 17 amino acids. As DNA, the CDR3 is TGTGCCAGCAGTCCGGGACTAGCGGGGGGGATCCTTGAGACCCAGTACTTC. Translation: CASSPGLAGGILETQYF.

V is TRBV7-9 and J is TRBJ1-6; no reliable D call. The V gene's germline CDR1 is SEHNR and CDR2 FQNEAQ (reference sequence). Trimming pared 5 bases from V and 8 bases from J, leaving 7 bases between. The CDR3 is made up of 12 amino acids. Here the CDR3 reads CASSRTDSPLHF. CDR3 sequence (DNA): TGTGCCAGCAGCCGAACTGATTCACCCCTCCACTTT. The complete variable domain, with remaining parts taken from reference TRBV7-9 and TRBJ1-6, reads DTGVSQNPRHKITKRGQNVTFRCDPISEHNRLYWYRQTLGQGPEFLTYFQNEAQLEKSRLLSDRFSAERPKGSFSTLEIQRTEQGDSAMYLCASSRTDSPLHFGNGTRLTVT.

As concerns this clonotype: Compared with germline, one end of the junction differs, possibly owing to a read error. The chain joins TRBV12-3 or TRBV12-4 to TRBJ2-3; a possible D gene is TRBD2 (5 bases). CDR3 size: 16 residues. The DNA of the CDR3 is TGTGCCAGCAGTTTCTCTCAAACCGCTAGCACAGATGCGCAGTATTTT. The encoded protein is CASSFSQTASTDAQYF.

V usage is TRBV5-1 and J usage is TRBJ2-3; D ambiguous. The CDR3 has 16 residues. Germline V CDR1 and CDR2: SGHRS, YFSETQ. Trimming removed 1 base from V and 1 base from J, with 13 bases in between. Here the CDR3 reads CASSLFLAPRTDTQYF. The CDR3 coding sequence is TGCGCCAGCAGCTTGTTTCTGGCCCCTCGCACAGATACGCAGTATTTT. The whole variable domain, remainder taken from reference TRBV5-1 and TRBJ2-3, is KAGVTQTPRYLIKTRGQQVTLSCSPISGHRSVSWYQQTPGQGLQFLFEYFSETQRNKGNFPGRFSGRQFSNSRSEMNVSTLELGDSALYLCASSLFLAPRTDTQYFGPGTRLTVL.

Points on this clonotype: Sequence at one end of the junction differs from germline and may be a read error. The J gene is TRBJ1-6, the V gene TRBV7-9; D not resolved. The CDR3 spans 11 residues. The germline gives CDR1 SEHNR, CDR2 FQNEAQ (reference sequence). CDR3 bases: TGTGCCAGCAGCTATGATTCACCCCTCCACTTT. Its protein product is CASSYDSPLHF.